This TCR beta chain was identified in a study of T cell responses to AZD1222 COVID-19 vaccine. V dropped 3 bases and J dropped 9 bases, with 21 bases sitting between them. The length of the CDR3 is 16 residues. Germline CDR1 is LNHDA and CDR2 is SQIVND (reference sequence). Method: immunoSEQ multiplex PCR; TCRdb's copy keeps in-frame clones and lacks some. The sample contains around 120,000 clones, 92% of which appear only once. The TCR sequence derives from an adult in good health. The specimen was peripheral blood, collected on day 0 of AZD1222 vaccination. The V and J genes are TRBV19 and TRBJ1-5, with D perhaps TRBD1 (6 bases). CDR3 region: CASSIAGTQPMRPQHF. CDR3 sequence (DNA): TGTGCCAGTAGTATCGCCGGGACACAACCCATGAGGCCCCAGCATTTT.